This TCR beta chain was recovered during a study of PD-L1 blockade in urothelial cancer. Study in general: At 3 weeks after treatment start (second dose) and again at 6 weeks, blood was analyzed. Blood samples had a median of around 150,000 T cells. Study findings and constraints: Better survival was forecast by a pretreatment blood TCR clonality below the median.

Germline V gene sequence: CDR1 KGHSH, CDR2 LQKENI. CDR3 size: 19 residues. Unmatched junction bases numbered 14, after V lost 4 bases and J lost 0 bases. As for this clone: Its cognate antigen is unknown.

Clones were read by immunoSEQ multiplex PCR, and TCRdb kept only the in-frame ones, dropping some. The sample holds 100,000 to 150,000 clones; more than 75% are singletons and the top ten take 2.4%. Sample time point: peripheral blood 6 weeks after treatment start. This specimen consisted of PBMCs, obtained around atezolizumab (anti-PD-L1) treatment. This receptor was taken from a man between 45 and 60 years old with urothelial cancer. The chain uses TRBV18 and TRBJ1-1; 10 bases match TRBD1. The CDR3 loop is CASSRRFRQGAAMNTEAFF. As DNA, the CDR3 is TGTGCCAGCTCACGACGATTCCGACAGGGGGCCGCCATGAACACTGAAGCTTTCTTT.